This TCR beta chain was identified in a study of cytomegalovirus exposure and HLA in healthy donors. The CDR3 has 12 residues. V was cut by 3 bases and J by 8 bases, with 7 bases left in between. Germline CDR1 SGHTA, CDR2 FQGNSA. PCR primers comprised 60 Vbeta and 13 Jbeta primers. The repertoire was sequenced with immunoSEQ multiplex PCR; TCRdb's copy has only in-frame clones and lacks some. The table records under 200,000 clones, around 85% of them present only once. The chain combines TRBV7-2 with TRBJ2-2; D unresolved. The sample was PBMCs. The receptor's source is a man in his forties or fifties in good health and CMV-seropositive. CDR3 protein: CASSLHGGELFF. The CDR3 DNA follows: TGTGCCAGCAGCTTGCACGGGGGGGAGCTGTTTTTT.